The subject of this entry is one T cell receptor (beta chain). No antigen is known for it. The sample originates from a study of molecular identifiers for immune sequencing clone quantification. Study observations and caveats: Barcodes shared by identical TCR molecules could lead to underestimated sizes of highly expanded clones.

V was clipped by 5 bases and J by 2 bases, with 19 bases between them. The CDR3 loop spans 16 amino acids. CDR1 is MNHEY, CDR2 SVGEGT, per germline. The authors built bulk TCR libraries by previously described methods with listed TCR primers. Each CDR3 protein is one row after TCRdb ran MiXCR on the PCR reads. In the table there are more than 550,000 distinct CDR3 sequences, about 25% of which are singletons. Naive CD8 T cells were picked out by sorting for CD8+CD4-CCR7+CD45RA+. The chain is built from TRBV6-2 or TRBV6-3 and TRBJ2-7; D is unclear. Sequenced sample: naive CD8+ T cells from blood, with Jurkat cell RNA spiked in. Subset indicated: FACS-sorted CD8+CD4-CCR7+CD45RA+ naive T cells. The TCR comes from a human donor in good health. Some libraries in this study had Jurkat cell RNA spiked in. The CDR3 here is CASSNPTLGSTYEQYF. In nucleotides, the CDR3 is TGTGCCAGCAGTAACCCAACCCTCGGCAGTACCTACGAGCAGTACTTC.